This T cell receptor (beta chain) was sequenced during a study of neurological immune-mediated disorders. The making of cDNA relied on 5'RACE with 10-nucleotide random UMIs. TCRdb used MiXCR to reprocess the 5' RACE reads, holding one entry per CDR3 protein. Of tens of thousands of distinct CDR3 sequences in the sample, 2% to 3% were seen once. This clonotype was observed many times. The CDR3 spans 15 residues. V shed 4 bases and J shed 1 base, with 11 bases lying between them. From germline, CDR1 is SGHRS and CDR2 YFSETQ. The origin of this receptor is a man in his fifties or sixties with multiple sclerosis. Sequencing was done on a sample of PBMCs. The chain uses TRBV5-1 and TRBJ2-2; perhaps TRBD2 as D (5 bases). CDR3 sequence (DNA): TGCGCCAGCAGCCCAGGAGCGGTGAACACCGGGGAGCTGTTTTTT. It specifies CASSPGAVNTGELFF. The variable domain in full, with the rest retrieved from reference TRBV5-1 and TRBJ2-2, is KAGVTQTPRYLIKTRGQQVTLSCSPISGHRSVSWYQQTPGQGLQFLFEYFSETQRNKGNFPGRFSGRQFSNSRSEMNVSTLELGDSALYLCASSPGAVNTGELFFGEGSRLTVL.